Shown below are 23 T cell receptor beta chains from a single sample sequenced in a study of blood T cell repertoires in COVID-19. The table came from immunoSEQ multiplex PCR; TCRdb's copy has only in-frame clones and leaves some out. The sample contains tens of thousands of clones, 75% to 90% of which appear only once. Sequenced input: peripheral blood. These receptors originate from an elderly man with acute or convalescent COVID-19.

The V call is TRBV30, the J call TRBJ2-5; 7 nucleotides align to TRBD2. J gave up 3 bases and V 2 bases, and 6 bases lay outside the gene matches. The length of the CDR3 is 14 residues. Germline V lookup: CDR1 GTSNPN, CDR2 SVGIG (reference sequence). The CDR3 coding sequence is TGTGCCTGGAGTCCGGGGCTAGCGGAAGAGACCCAGTACTTC. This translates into CAWSPGLAEETQYF.

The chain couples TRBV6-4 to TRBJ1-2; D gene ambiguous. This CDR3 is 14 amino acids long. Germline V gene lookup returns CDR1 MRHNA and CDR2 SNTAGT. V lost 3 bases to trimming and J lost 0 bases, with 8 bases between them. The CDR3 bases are TGTGCCAGCAGTGAGGAGAGGACTAACTATGGCTACACCTTC. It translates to CASSEERTNYGYTF.

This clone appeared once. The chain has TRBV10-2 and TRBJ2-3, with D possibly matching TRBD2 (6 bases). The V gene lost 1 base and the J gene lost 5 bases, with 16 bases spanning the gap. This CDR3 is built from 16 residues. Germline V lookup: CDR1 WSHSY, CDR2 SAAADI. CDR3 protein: CASSEFYSPGGDTQYF. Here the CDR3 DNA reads TGCGCCAGCAGTGAGTTCTACTCACCCGGGGGAGATACGCAGTATTTT.

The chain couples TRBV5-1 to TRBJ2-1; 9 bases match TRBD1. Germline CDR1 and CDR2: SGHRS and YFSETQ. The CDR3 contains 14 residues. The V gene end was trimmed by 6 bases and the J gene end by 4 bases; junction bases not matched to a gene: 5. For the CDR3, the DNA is TGCGCCAGCAACATTGGACAGGGGTACAATGAGCAGTTCTTC. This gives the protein CASNIGQGYNEQFF.

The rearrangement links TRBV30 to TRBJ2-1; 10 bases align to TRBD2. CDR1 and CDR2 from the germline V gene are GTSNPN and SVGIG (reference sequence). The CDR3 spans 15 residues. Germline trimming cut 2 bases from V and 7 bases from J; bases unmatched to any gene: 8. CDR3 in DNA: TGTGCCTGGAGTAAGCGGGGGGGCCGTGAGAATGAGCAGTTCTTC. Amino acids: CAWSKRGGRENEQFF. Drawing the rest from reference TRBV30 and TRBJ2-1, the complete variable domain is SQTIHQWPATLVQPVGSPLSLECTVEGTSNPNLYWYRQAAGRGLQLLFYSVGIGQISSEVPQNLSASRPQDRQFILSSKKLLLSDSGFYLCAWSKRGGRENEQFFGPGTRLTVL.

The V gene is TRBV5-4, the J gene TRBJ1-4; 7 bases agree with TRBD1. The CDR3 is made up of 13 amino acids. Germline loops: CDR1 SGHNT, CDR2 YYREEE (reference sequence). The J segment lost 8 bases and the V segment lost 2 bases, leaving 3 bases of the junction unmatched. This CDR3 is CASSFDREEKLFF. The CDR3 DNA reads TGTGCCAGCAGCTTCGACAGGGAAGAAAAACTGTTTTTT.

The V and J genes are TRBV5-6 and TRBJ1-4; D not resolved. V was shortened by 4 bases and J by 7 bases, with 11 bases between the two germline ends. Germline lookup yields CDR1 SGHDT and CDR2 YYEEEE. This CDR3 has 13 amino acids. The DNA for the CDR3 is TGTGCCAGCAGCCGACGAGGTGGTGAAAAACTGTTTTTT. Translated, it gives CASSRRGGEKLFF.

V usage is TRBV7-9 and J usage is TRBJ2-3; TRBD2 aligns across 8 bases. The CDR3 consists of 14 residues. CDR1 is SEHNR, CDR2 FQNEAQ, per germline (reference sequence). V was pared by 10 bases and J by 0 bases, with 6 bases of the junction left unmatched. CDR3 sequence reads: CATTREGSTDTQYF. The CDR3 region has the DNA TGTGCCACCACCCGGGAGGGCAGCACAGATACGCAGTATTTT.

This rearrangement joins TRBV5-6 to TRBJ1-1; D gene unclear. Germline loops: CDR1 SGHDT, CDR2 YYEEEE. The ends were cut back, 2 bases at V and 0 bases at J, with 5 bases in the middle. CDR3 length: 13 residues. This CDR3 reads CASSFFLNTEAFF. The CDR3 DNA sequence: TGTGCCAGCAGCTTCTTCTTGAACACTGAAGCTTTCTTT.

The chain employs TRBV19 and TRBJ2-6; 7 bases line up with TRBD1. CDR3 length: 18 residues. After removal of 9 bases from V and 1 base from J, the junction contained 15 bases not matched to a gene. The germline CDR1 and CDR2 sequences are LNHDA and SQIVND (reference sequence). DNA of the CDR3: TGTGCCAGCCAAAGACAGGGCCTCAGTTTTTCTGGGGCCAACGTCCTGACTTTC. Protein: CASQRQGLSFSGANVLTF.

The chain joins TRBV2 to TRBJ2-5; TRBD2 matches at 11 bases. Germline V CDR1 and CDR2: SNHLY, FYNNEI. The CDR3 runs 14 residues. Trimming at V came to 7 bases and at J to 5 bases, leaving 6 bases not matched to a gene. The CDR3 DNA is TGTGCCAGCAACAAACTAGCGGGGGACGAGACCCAGTACTTC. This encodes CASNKLAGDETQYF.

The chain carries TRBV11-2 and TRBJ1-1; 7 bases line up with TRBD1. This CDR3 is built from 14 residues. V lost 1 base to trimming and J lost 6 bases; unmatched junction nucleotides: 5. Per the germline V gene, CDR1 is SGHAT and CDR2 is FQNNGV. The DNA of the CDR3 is TGTGCCAGCAGCTTAGGAGGGGGCATAGCTGAAGCTTTCTTT. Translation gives CASSLGGGIAEAFF.

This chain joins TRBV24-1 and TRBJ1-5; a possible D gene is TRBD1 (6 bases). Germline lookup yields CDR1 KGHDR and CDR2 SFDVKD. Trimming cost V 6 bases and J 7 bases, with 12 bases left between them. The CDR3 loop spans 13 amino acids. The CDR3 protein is CATSPGDGQPQHF. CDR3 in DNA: TGTGCCACCAGTCCAGGGGATGGGCAGCCCCAGCATTTT.

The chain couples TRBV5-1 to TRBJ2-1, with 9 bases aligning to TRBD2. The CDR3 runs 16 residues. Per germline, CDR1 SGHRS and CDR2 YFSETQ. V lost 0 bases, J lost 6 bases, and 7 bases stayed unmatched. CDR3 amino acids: CASSLAPAGGPNEQFF. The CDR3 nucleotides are TGCGCCAGCAGCTTGGCCCCGGCGGGGGGGCCCAATGAGCAGTTCTTC. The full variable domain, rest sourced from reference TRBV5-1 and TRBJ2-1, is KAGVTQTPRYLIKTRGQQVTLSCSPISGHRSVSWYQQTPGQGLQFLFEYFSETQRNKGNFPGRFSGRQFSNSRSEMNVSTLELGDSALYLCASSLAPAGGPNEQFFGPGTRLTVL.

The chain's CDR3 is CASSRGIAGGYNEQFF. The CDR3, as DNA: TGTGCCAGCAGCCGAGGTATAGCGGGGGGTTACAATGAGCAGTTCTTC. This chain uses TRBV3-1 (or the pseudogene TRBV3-2) with TRBJ2-1; 10 bases are shared with TRBD2. CDR1 and CDR2 (germline): LGHDT, YNNKEL (reference sequence). Trimming at V came to 4 bases and at J to 4 bases, leaving 7 bases not matched to a gene. The CDR3 length is 16 residues.

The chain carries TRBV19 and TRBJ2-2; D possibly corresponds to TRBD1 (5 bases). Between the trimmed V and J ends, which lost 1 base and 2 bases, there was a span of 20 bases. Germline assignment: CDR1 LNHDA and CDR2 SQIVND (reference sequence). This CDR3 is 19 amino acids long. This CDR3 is CASSIVRGFTGINTGELFF. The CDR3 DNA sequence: TGTGCCAGTAGTATAGTTCGAGGCTTTACAGGAATTAACACCGGGGAGCTGTTTTTT.

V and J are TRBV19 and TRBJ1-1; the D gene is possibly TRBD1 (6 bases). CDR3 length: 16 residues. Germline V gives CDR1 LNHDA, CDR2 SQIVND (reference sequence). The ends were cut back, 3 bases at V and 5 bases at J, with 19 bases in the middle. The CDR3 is CASSMAQGRPMTEAFF. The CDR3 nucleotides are TGTGCCAGTAGTATGGCCCAGGGGCGGCCCATGACTGAAGCTTTCTTT.

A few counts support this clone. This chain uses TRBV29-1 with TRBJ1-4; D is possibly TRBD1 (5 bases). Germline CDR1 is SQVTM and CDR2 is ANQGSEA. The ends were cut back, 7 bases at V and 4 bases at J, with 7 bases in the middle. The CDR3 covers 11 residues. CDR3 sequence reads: CSAGLNEKLFF. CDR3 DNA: TGCAGCGCGGGACTTAATGAAAAACTGTTTTTT.

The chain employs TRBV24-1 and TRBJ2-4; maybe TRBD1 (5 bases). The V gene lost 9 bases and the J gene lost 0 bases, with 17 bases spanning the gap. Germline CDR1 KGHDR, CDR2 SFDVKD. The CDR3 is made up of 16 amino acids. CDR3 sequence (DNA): TGTGCCACCGGCCCGAAAATGGGGCTAGCCAAAAACATTCAGTACTTC. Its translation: CATGPKMGLAKNIQYF.

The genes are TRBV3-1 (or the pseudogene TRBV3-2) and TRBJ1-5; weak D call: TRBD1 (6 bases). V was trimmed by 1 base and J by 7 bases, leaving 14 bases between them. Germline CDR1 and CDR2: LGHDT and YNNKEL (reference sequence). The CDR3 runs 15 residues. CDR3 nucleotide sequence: TGTGCCAGCAGCCAAGTTCCAGGGGTCCACCAGCCCCAGCATTTT. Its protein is CASSQVPGVHQPQHF.

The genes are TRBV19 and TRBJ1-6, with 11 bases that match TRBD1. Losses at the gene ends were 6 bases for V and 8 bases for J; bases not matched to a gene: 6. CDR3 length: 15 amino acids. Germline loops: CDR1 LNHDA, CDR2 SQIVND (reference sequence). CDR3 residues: CASRDGQGAYSPLHF. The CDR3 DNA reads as TGTGCCAGTAGGGACGGACAGGGGGCGTATTCACCCCTCCACTTT.

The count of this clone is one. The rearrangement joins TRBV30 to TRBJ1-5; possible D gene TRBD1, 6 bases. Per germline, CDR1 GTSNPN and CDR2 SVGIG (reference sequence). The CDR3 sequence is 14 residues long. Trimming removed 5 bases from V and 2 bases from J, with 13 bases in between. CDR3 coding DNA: TGTGCCTGGGGGCAGGGGTTGGGCAATCAGCCCCAGCATTTT. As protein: CAWGQGLGNQPQHF.

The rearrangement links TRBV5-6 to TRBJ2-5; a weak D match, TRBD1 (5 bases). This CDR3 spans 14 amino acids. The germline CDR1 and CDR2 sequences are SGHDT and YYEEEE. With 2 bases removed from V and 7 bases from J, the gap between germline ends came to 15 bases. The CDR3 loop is CASSLRGPKGTQYF. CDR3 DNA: TGTGCCAGCAGCTTAAGGGGTCCCAAAGGGACCCAGTACTTC.